These T cell receptor beta chains were read from a single sample in a study of regulatory T cells in long-lasting Graves disease. TCRdb recomputed calls from the multiplex PCR reads with MiXCR, one row per CDR3 protein. The sample includes about 530,000 distinct CDR3 sequences, about 16% seen only once; the top ten take around 25%. These records were also assigned to another study, of T cells in Graves' hyperthyroidism and ophthalmopathy.

The sample here was peripheral blood mononuclear cells (PBMCs), taken at new diagnosis, from a patient treated with antithyroid drugs. These receptors came from a woman aged 35-65 years with Graves disease. Both conserved end residues are part of each CDR3. The D gene is left open where the match is weak. Expanded clones get a size class; other rows say once, few or many, or leave the size out.

>12|TRBJ2-1|-|-|TRBV5-1
CASSLRAREQFF
TGCGCCAGCAGCTTGAGGGCGCGTGAGCAGTTCTTC
>14|TRBJ1-5|TRBD1|many|TRBV2
CASSVDRGDQPQHF
TGTGCCAGCAGTGTGGACAGGGGTGACCAGCCCCAGCATTTT
>14|TRBJ2-5|-|many|TRBV6-5
CASSYSSSRETQYF
TGTGCCAGCAGTTACTCGTCTAGTCGGGAGACCCAGTACTTC
>15|TRBJ2-1|TRBD2|many|TRBV7-3
CASSLLAGAGNEQFF
TGTGCCAGCAGCTTACTAGCGGGGGCCGGAAATGAGCAGTTCTTC
>11|TRBJ1-2|-|-|TRBV24-1
CATGDPYGYTF
TGTGCCACCGGAGACCCCTATGGCTACACCTTC
>14|TRBJ2-7|-|many|TRBV3-1
CASSQAAISYEQYF
TGTGCCAGCAGCCAAGCCGCTATCTCCTACGAGCAGTACTTC
>15|TRBJ2-5|-|-|TRBV20-1
CSAHKRAGNQETQYF
TGCAGTGCTCACAAGCGGGCGGGGAACCAAGAGACCCAGTACTTC
>12|TRBJ1-2|-|many|TRBV30
CAWSLKPYGYTF
TGTGCCTGGAGCTTGAAACCCTATGGCTACACCTTC
>16|TRBJ2-6|-|few|TRBV28
CASSPGWGTSANVLTF
TGTGCCAGCAGTCCCGGGTGGGGGACCTCGGCCAACGTCCTGACTTTC
>14|TRBJ1-4|-|-|TRBV5-1
CASSPGGSLGELFF
TGCGCCAGCAGCCCTGGGGGATCCCTGGGAGAACTGTTTTTT
>14|TRBJ2-3|-|many|TRBV11-2
CASSLDPRGDTQYF
TGTGCCAGCAGCTTAGATCCGAGGGGAGATACGCAGTATTTT
>13|TRBJ1-1|-|-|TRBV5-1
CASSQMTDTEAFF
TGCGCCAGCAGTCAAATGACAGACACTGAAGCTTTCTTT
>15|TRBJ2-5|-|many|TRBV6-1
CASSDWGVGRETQYF
TGTGCCAGCAGTGACTGGGGGGTAGGGCGGGAGACCCAGTACTTC
>15|TRBJ1-2|-|-|TRBV7-9
CASRLGSGGADGYTF
TGTGCCAGCAGGCTAGGCTCGGGGGGGGCTGATGGCTACACCTTC
>12|TRBJ1-1|-|many|TRBV3-1
CASSNRNTEAFF
TGTGCCAGCAGCAACAGGAACACTGAAGCTTTCTTT
>13|TRBJ1-3|-|many|TRBV20-1
CSARDRQAYTIYF
TGCAGTGCTAGAGATCGCCAGGCGTACACCATATATTTT
>13|TRBJ2-5|-|-|TRBV20-1
CSAREAVQETQYF
TGCAGTGCTAGAGAGGCGGTCCAAGAGACCCAGTACTTC
>20|TRBJ2-2|TRBD1|many|TRBV7-9
CASTSTGIPTYIAEGGELFF
TGTGCCAGCACCTCGACAGGGATCCCCACATACATCGCCGAGGGCGGGGAGCTGTTTTTT
>13|TRBJ2-3|-|-|TRBV20-1
CSALLASTDTQYF
TGCAGTGCTCTGCTAGCGAGCACAGATACGCAGTATTTT
>13|TRBJ2-7|-|many|TRBV7-6
CASSPNWAYEQYF
TGTGCCAGCAGCCCCAATTGGGCCTACGAGCAGTACTTC
>17|TRBJ2-3|TRBD2|many|TRBV7-6
CASSLASSGPSTDTQYF
TGTGCCAGCAGCTTAGCATCTAGCGGGCCTAGCACAGATACGCAGTATTTT
>12|TRBJ2-1|TRBD1|many|TRBV3-1
CASSQQTGGQFF
TGTGCCAGCAGCCAACAGACAGGGGGGCAGTTCTTC
>14|TRBJ2-3|TRBD1|many|TRBV30
CASGQGGSTDTQYF
TGTGCCAGCGGACAGGGGGGGAGCACAGATACGCAGTATTTT
>13|TRBJ1-4|-|many|TRBV20-1
CSARDPLEEKLFF
TGCAGTGCTAGAGATCCCCTCGAAGAAAAACTGTTTTTT
>13|TRBJ1-1|-|few|TRBV30
CAWSAGLWTEAFF
TGTGCCTGGAGCGCGGGACTCTGGACTGAAGCTTTCTTT
>15|TRBJ1-5|-|many|TRBV30
CAWSVGTNSNQPQHF
TGTGCCTGGAGTGTTGGCACCAATAGCAATCAGCCCCAGCATTTT
>13|TRBJ2-3|-|-|TRBV5-1
CASSSNGGDTQYF
TGCGCCAGCAGCTCCAATGGGGGGGATACGCAGTATTTT
>14|TRBJ1-1|-|many|TRBV3-1
CASSFRQMNTEAFF
TGCGCCAGCAGCTTCCGACAGATGAACACTGAAGCTTTCTTT
>13|TRBJ2-1|-|many|TRBV19
CASSIDQVGEQFF
TGTGCCAGTAGTATAGACCAGGTGGGTGAGCAGTTCTTC
>15|TRBJ1-1|TRBD1|many|TRBV3-1
CASSQDSTGTGEAFF
TGTGCCAGCAGCCAAGATTCGACAGGGACAGGTGAAGCTTTCTTT
>14|TRBJ2-7|-|few|TRBV6-2/TRBV6-3
CASSYPDGRGEQYF
TGTGCCAGCAGTTACCCGGACGGAAGAGGCGAGCAGTACTTC
>15|TRBJ1-1|-|-|TRBV5-1
CASSLGGIPNTEAFF
TGCGCCAGCAGCTTGGGCGGGATCCCGAACACTGAAGCTTTCTTT
>15|TRBJ1-6|TRBD1|many|TRBV12-3/TRBV12-4
CASSQLTGGNSPLHF
TGTGCCAGCAGCCAGCTAACAGGGGGTAATTCACCCCTCCACTTT
>13|TRBJ1-2|-|few|TRBV19
CASSSAEGDGYTF
TGTGCCAGTAGTTCTGCCGAGGGGGATGGCTACACCTTC
>13|TRBJ1-1|-|-|TRBV20-1
CSARDSGDREAFF
TGCAGTGCTAGAGATTCGGGTGACAGGGAAGCTTTCTTT
>12|TRBJ2-7|-|few|TRBV5-1
CASSRESYEQYF
TGCGCCAGCAGCAGGGAATCCTACGAGCAGTACTTC
>13|TRBJ2-5|TRBD2|many|TRBV2
CASKALAGETQYF
TGTGCCAGCAAGGCACTAGCGGGTGAGACCCAGTACTTC
>15|TRBJ2-1|TRBD1|many|TRBV7-2
CASSRDRGNRNEQFF
TGTGCCAGCAGCAGAGACAGGGGTAATAGGAATGAGCAGTTCTTC
>14|TRBJ2-3|-|many|TRBV7-8
CASSRLRITDTQYF
TGTGCCAGCAGCCGGCTACGGATCACAGATACGCAGTATTTT
>14|TRBJ2-5|TRBD2|many|TRBV12-3/TRBV12-4
CASSIAGGEETQYF
TGTGCCAGCAGCATAGCGGGGGGCGAAGAGACCCAGTACTTC
>12|TRBJ2-3|-|many|TRBV20-1
CSARGGADTQYF
TGCAGTGCTAGAGGGGGCGCAGATACGCAGTATTTT